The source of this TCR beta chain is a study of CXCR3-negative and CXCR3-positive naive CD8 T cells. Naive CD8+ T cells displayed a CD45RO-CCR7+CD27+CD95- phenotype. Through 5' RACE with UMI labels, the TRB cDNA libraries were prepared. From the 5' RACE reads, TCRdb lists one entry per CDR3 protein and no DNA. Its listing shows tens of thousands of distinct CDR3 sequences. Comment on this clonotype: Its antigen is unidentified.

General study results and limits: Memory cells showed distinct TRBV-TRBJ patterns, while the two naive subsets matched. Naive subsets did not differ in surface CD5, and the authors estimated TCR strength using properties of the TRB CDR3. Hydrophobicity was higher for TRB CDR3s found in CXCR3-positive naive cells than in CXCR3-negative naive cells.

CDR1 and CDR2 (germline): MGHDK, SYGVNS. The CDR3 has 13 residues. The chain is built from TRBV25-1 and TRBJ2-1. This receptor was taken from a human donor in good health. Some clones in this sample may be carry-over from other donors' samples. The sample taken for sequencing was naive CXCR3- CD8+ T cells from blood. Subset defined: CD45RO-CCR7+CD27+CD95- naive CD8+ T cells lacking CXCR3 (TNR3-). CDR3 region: CASSYTVDNEQFF.